This T cell receptor beta chain came from a study of identical twins. General study findings and limits: Twin pairs' shared out-of-frame alpha sequences were enriched in low generation probability. With abundant cord blood beta clonotypes, insertions were fewer; memory repertoires showed no such pattern.

In its sample, this clonotype was seen a few times. What it binds is unknown. Unique molecular identifiers were present on cDNA, and template switching added a universal primer site. TCRdb reanalysed the 5' RACE reads using MiXCR and keeps one entry per CDR3 protein. The data contain about 530,000 distinct CDR3 sequences, about a fifth of them singletons. In germline, CDR1 is DFQATT, CDR2 SNEGSKA (reference sequence). The V end lost 3 bases, the J end lost 9 bases, and 18 bases lay between the germline ends. The CDR3 is made up of 14 amino acids. Healthy Caucasians made up all donors. These data also formed part of another study, on yellow fever vaccine responses in identical twins.

Sequenced: CD4+ T cells sorted from blood. The chain uses TRBV20-1 and TRBJ2-1; D is unresolved. The TCR comes from a woman younger than 30 in good health. Here the CDR3 reads CSASTPALWGEQFF. CDR3 nucleotide sequence: TGCAGTGCTAGTACCCCAGCGTTATGGGGTGAGCAGTTCTTC.